The clone carrying this T cell receptor (beta chain) was observed at least ten times. The source of the sample is a study of CD8+CD57+ T cells in acquired aplastic anemia. Study overall: DNA from sorted CD4+ and CD8+ cells averaged 3.2 ug.

The use of genomic DNA as template underpinned the TCR beta VDJ and CDR3 profiling. TCRdb re-analysed the reads in MiXCR, keeping a single row per CDR3 protein. The top ten clones hold approximately 8% of a sample with about 220,000 distinct CDR3 sequences, around 46% of them seen once. For sequencing, patients were chosen who had shown expansion of CD8+CD57+ cells by flow cytometry. Severe acquired aplastic anemia was present in all patients. V lost 5 bases, J lost 1 base, and 9 bases stayed unmatched. This CDR3 is 16 amino acids long. In germline, CDR1 is MGHRA, CDR2 YSYEKL. The sample consisted of sorted CD4+, CD8+, or CD8+CD57+ T cells (not recorded which) from PBMCs. The receptor was isolated from a human donor with aplastic anemia. The V call is TRBV4-1, the J call TRBJ2-7; 9 bases map to TRBD1. This CDR3 reads CASSFSSGQGSYEQYF. Written as DNA, the CDR3 is TGCGCCAGCAGCTTCTCCTCGGGACAGGGTTCCTACGAGCAGTACTTC.